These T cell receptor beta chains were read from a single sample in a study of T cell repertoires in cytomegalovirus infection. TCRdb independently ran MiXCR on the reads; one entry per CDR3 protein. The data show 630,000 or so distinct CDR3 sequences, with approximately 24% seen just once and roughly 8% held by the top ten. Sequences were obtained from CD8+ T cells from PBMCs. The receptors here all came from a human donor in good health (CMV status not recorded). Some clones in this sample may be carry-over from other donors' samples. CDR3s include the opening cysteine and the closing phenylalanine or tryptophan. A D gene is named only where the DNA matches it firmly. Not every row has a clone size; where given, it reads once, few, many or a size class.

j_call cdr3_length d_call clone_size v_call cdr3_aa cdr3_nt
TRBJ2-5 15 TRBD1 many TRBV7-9 CASSSLTGQRETQYF TGTGCCAGCAGCTCCCTAACGGGACAGCGAGAGACCCAGTACTTC
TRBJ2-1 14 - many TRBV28 CASSPGPNYNEQFF TGTGCCAGCAGCCCGGGACCCAACTACAATGAGCAGTTCTTC
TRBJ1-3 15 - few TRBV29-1 CSVYSQGFSGNTIYF TGCAGCGTCTATTCGCAGGGGTTTTCTGGAAACACCATATATTTT
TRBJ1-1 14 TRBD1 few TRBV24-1 CATSDPGQGGEAFF TGTGCCACCAGTGATCCGGGACAGGGCGGTGAAGCTTTCTTT
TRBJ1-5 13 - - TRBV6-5 CASSYGLDQPQHF TGTGCCAGCAGTTATGGGCTGGATCAGCCCCAGCATTTT
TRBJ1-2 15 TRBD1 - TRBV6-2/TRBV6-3 CASSYSIRGNYGYTF TGTGCCAGCAGTTACTCGATCAGGGGGAACTATGGCTACACCTTC
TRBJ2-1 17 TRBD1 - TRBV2 CASRVLSGTGDRLTQFF TGTGCCAGCAGGGTCCTCTCCGGGACAGGGGATCGCCTGACGCAGTTCTTC
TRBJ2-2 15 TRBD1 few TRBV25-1 CASRTGYQGAGELFF TGTGCCAGCAGGACAGGGTATCAGGGGGCCGGGGAGCTGTTTTTT
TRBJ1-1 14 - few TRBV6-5 CASSYIRADTEAFF TGTGCCAGCAGTTATATCAGGGCGGACACTGAAGCTTTCTTT
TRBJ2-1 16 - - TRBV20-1 CSARDPPRGKKNEQFF TGCAGTGCTAGAGATCCCCCCCGGGGCAAGAAGAATGAGCAGTTCTTC
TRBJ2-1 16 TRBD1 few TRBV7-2 CASSSYRGDGYNEQFF TGTGCCAGCAGCTCGTACAGGGGGGATGGCTACAATGAGCAGTTCTTC
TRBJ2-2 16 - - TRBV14 CASSPQVSTYTGELFF TGTGCCAGCAGCCCCCAGGTATCCACTTACACCGGGGAGCTGTTTTTT
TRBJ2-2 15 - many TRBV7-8 CASSFPAGGTGELFF TGTGCCAGCAGCTTCCCCGCAGGGGGGACCGGGGAGCTGTTTTTT
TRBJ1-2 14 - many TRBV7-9 CASSSGGTNYGYTF TGTGCCAGCAGCTCCGGGGGAACTAACTATGGCTACACCTTC
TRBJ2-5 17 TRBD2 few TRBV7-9 CASSFLLGLAIKETQYF TGTGCCAGCAGCTTCTTACTGGGACTAGCCATAAAAGAGACCCAGTACTTC
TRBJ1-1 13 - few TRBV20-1 CSARDSGYDEAFF TGCAGTGCTAGAGATTCGGGGTATGATGAAGCTTTCTTT
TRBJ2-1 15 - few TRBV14 CASSQEDDWYNEQFF TGTGCCAGCAGCCAAGAGGACGACTGGTACAATGAGCAGTTCTTC
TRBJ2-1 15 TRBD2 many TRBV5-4 CASSPRGGGYNEQFF TGTGCCAGCAGCCCCCGGGGGGGAGGGTACAATGAGCAGTTCTTC
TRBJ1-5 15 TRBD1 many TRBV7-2 CASSLEGASNQPQHF TGTGCCAGCAGCTTGGAGGGGGCGAGCAATCAGCCCCAGCATTTT
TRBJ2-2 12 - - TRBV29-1 CSVERNTGELFF TGCAGCGTTGAGCGGAACACCGGGGAGCTGTTTTTT
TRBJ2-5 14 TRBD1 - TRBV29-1 CSVNPQGLGETQYF TGCAGCGTCAACCCACAGGGGTTAGGAGAGACCCAGTACTTC
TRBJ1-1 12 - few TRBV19 CASNTGNTEAFF TGTGCCAGTAACACAGGCAACACTGAAGCTTTCTTT